A single sample gave rise to the 3 T cell receptor beta chains below, sequenced in a study of shared clonotypes between healthy human individuals. Repertoires were generated with immunoSEQ multiplex PCR, while TCRdb's copy carries only in-frame clones and drops some. The sample has some 2,100,000 clones, roughly 95% seen once; the top ten hold more than 0.1%. The specimen sequenced was naive CD4+ T cells sorted from blood. The subset: CD45RA+ positively selected. These receptors came from a man between 18 and 35 years old in good health.

In regard to this clone: Within the sample, other DNA sequences also encode this same CDR3. The rearrangement links TRBV19 to TRBJ1-1; D is unresolved. The germline V gene has CDR1 LNHDA and CDR2 SQIVND (reference sequence). This CDR3 has 11 amino acids. V dropped 7 bases and J dropped 1 base, with 4 bases sitting between them. CDR3 sequence (DNA): TGTGCCAGTAACAGGAACACTGAAGCTTTCTTT. It encodes CASNRNTEAFF.

Only one count was recorded for this clone. The chain combines TRBV11-3 with TRBJ2-1; possibly TRBD1 or TRBD2 for D (5 bases each). V was cut by 4 bases and J by 0 bases, with 10 bases left in between. Germline V gene sequence: CDR1 SGHNT, CDR2 YENEEA. This CDR3 has 15 residues. CDR3 bases: TGTGCCAGCAGCTCCGGGACGAGCTCCTACAATGAGCAGTTCTTC. Amino acids: CASSSGTSSYNEQFF.

V gene TRBV27 combines with J gene TRBJ1-1, with D possibly being TRBD1 (6 bases). Trimming left V 2 bases short and J 5 bases short, with 12 bases between. Germline lookup yields CDR1 MNHEY and CDR2 SMNVEV (reference sequence). This CDR3 spans 14 amino acids. CDR3 bases: TGTGCCAGCAGTTTAAGGGGGGCTCAAACTGAAGCTTTCTTT. As protein: CASSLRGAQTEAFF.